These 15 T cell receptor beta chains were sequenced from one sample in a study of T cell changes during pregnancy in multiple sclerosis. TCRdb's copy holds only in-frame clones and misses some; the assay was immunoSEQ multiplex PCR. The repertoire holds under 40,000 clones, about 90% seen once, with roughly 29% in the top ten. This material consisted of CD8+ T cells from peripheral blood mononuclear cells, taken before pregnancy. The receptors shown here come from a female donor with multiple sclerosis, enrolled in a pregnancy study.

The chain is built from TRBV5-6 and TRBJ2-1, with a possible D match to TRBD2 (5 bases). The germline CDR1 and CDR2 sequences are SGHDT and YYEEEE. V was pared by 4 bases and J by 1 base, with 12 bases between. The CDR3 has 15 residues. The CDR3 sequence: CASSPSGGSYNEQFF. In nucleotides, the CDR3 is TGTGCCAGCAGCCCCTCGGGCGGGTCCTACAATGAGCAGTTCTTC.

The V and J genes are TRBV14 and TRBJ2-5, with 8 bases aligning to TRBD1. The end of the DNA is better explained by TRBJ2-7, so the J call may be wrong. Germline CDR1 SGHDN, CDR2 FVKESK. This CDR3 has 13 residues. CDR3 region: CASSIDRGHEQYF. In DNA, the CDR3 is TGTGCCAGCAGCATAGACAGGGGCCACGAGCAGTACTTC.

The CDR3 sequence is CASSLGTGAGNTIYF. In DNA form, the CDR3 reads TGTGCCAGCAGTTTAGGGACAGGGGCCGGAAACACCATATATTTT. The V call is TRBV28, the J call TRBJ1-3; 10 bases agree with TRBD1. From germline, CDR1 is MDHEN and CDR2 SYDVKM. Trimming at V came to 2 bases and at J to 4 bases, leaving 2 bases not matched to a gene. The CDR3 is 15 amino acids.

The chain carries TRBV7-6 and TRBJ2-7, with 11 bases lining up with TRBD1. From germline, CDR1 is SGHVS and CDR2 FNYEAQ. The length of the CDR3 is 16 residues. V lost 0 bases to trimming and J lost 7 bases; unmatched junction nucleotides: 8. CDR3 nucleotides: TGTGCCAGCAGCTTAGCTATCGGGACAGGGGGAGAGGAGCAGTACTTC. Translation gives CASSLAIGTGGEEQYF. Full variable domain (outside the CDR3, taken from reference TRBV7-6 and TRBJ2-7): GAGVSQSPRYKVTKRGQDVALRCDPISGHVSLYWYRQALGQGPEFLTYFNYEAQQDKSGLPNDRFSAERPEGSISTLTIQRTEQRDSAMYRCASSLAIGTGGEEQYFGPGTRLTVT.

The chain uses TRBV7-2 and TRBJ1-2; D is undetermined. Germline loops: CDR1 SGHTA, CDR2 FQGNSA. The CDR3 totals 13 residues. Trimming took off 7 bases at V and 2 bases at J, with 11 bases between the two ends. The CDR3 nucleotides read TGTGCCAGCAAACGGGAAGAAAACTATGGCTACACCTTC. Its translation: CASKREENYGYTF.

This clone was seen just once. This chain joins TRBV23-1 and TRBJ1-5; D may be TRBD1 (6 bases). TRBV23-1 is an ORF, and what it does is uncertain. Trimming removed 10 bases from V and 2 bases from J, with 24 bases in between. The CDR3 consists of 17 residues. CDR3 DNA: TGCGCCAACTTATCCTCTCCAGGGGTAGGTGGCAATCAGCCCCAGCATTTT. Its protein product is CANLSSPGVGGNQPQHF.

The rearrangement joins TRBV7-6 to TRBJ1-1; D is perhaps TRBD1 (5 bases). V lost 5 bases to trimming and J lost 1 base, with 8 bases between them. The length of the CDR3 is 13 residues. Germline V lookup: CDR1 SGHVS, CDR2 FNYEAQ. CDR3: CASSGTSNTEAFF. CDR3 nucleotide sequence: TGTGCCAGCAGCGGGACTTCGAACACTGAAGCTTTCTTT. Complete variable domain (other parts from reference TRBV7-6 and TRBJ1-1): GAGVSQSPRYKVTKRGQDVALRCDPISGHVSLYWYRQALGQGPEFLTYFNYEAQQDKSGLPNDRFSAERPEGSISTLTIQRTEQRDSAMYRCASSGTSNTEAFFGQGTRLTVV.

J is TRBJ1-5 and V is TRBV27; D not resolved. V dropped 2 bases and J dropped 8 bases, with 13 bases sitting between them. Germline V lookup: CDR1 MNHEY, CDR2 SMNVEV (reference sequence). The CDR3 length is 14 residues. Here the CDR3 reads CASSLGTGSEPQHF. CDR3 nucleotides: TGTGCCAGCAGTTTAGGTACGGGGTCTGAGCCCCAGCATTTT.

The chain joins TRBV6-5 to TRBJ2-7; 10 positions agree with TRBD2. V shed 4 bases, J shed 7 bases, and the junction held 7 bases outside the gene matches. This CDR3 has 14 amino acids. Germline CDR1 and CDR2: MNHEY and SVGAGI. In DNA form, the CDR3 reads TGTGCCAGCAGTTGGGCTAGCGGGGGAAGGGAGCAGTACTTC. Residues: CASSWASGGREQYF.

CDR3 in DNA: TGTGCCAGCAGCCCAGTCACTGAAGCTTTCTTT. This sequence encodes CASSPVTEAFF. The chain has TRBV9 and TRBJ1-1; D gene uncertain. Germline V gives CDR1 SGDLS, CDR2 YYNGEE. The V end was cut by 4 bases, the J end by 4 bases, with 5 bases between. This CDR3 spans 11 amino acids.

V usage is TRBV7-9 and J usage is TRBJ1-1; 7 positions agree with TRBD1. CDR3 length: 15 amino acids. V dropped 5 bases and J dropped 5; count of bases not matched to a gene: 11. Germline V gives CDR1 SEHNR, CDR2 FQNEAQ (reference sequence). The CDR3 protein is CASSELDRPGTEAFF. The CDR3 DNA is TGTGCCAGCAGCGAATTGGACAGGCCGGGGACTGAAGCTTTCTTT. The full variable domain, its missing parts supplied by reference TRBV7-9 and TRBJ1-1, is DTGVSQNPRHKITKRGQNVTFRCDPISEHNRLYWYRQTLGQGPEFLTYFQNEAQLEKSRLLSDRFSAERPKGSFSTLEIQRTEQGDSAMYLCASSELDRPGTEAFFGQGTRLTVV.

The chain links TRBV27 to TRBJ2-1; 10 nucleotides line up with TRBD2. This CDR3 contains 16 residues. CDR1 and CDR2 from the germline V gene are MNHEY and SMNVEV (reference sequence). The junction had 10 bases not matched to a gene; V was cut back by 4 bases and J by 7 bases. The CDR3 sequence: CASSYSSGRSENEQFF. The CDR3 DNA reads TGTGCCAGCAGTTACTCTAGCGGGAGATCGGAGAATGAGCAGTTCTTC.

This sequence joins TRBV6-1 and TRBJ2-7, with TRBD2 identical over 8 bases. The germline gives CDR1 MNHNS, CDR2 SASEGT. J was trimmed by 4 bases and V by 4 bases; bases with no gene match: 9. The length of the CDR3 is 15 residues. CDR3 bases: TGTGCCAGCAGTGCCGACGGGGGGGCCGGGTACGAGCAGTACTTC. Encoded protein: CASSADGGAGYEQYF.

Only one count was recorded for this clone. V and J are TRBV7-2 and TRBJ1-2, with D uncertain. Per germline, CDR1 SGHTA and CDR2 FQGNSA. Trimming removed 5 bases at V and 0 bases at J, with 16 bases between. The CDR3 extends over 16 amino acids. CDR3 sequence reads: CASSPALRKANYGYTF. Here the CDR3 DNA reads TGTGCCAGCAGCCCAGCACTCAGGAAAGCTAACTATGGCTACACCTTC.

This chain joins TRBV6-1 and TRBJ2-7; D possibly corresponds to TRBD2 (6 bases). Germline V gene lookup returns CDR1 MNHNS and CDR2 SASEGT. The V end was cut by 8 bases, the J end by 2 bases, with 16 bases between. The CDR3 spans 14 residues. CDR3 sequence: CASGGLTFTYEQYF. CDR3 in DNA: TGTGCCAGCGGGGGACTCACCTTCACCTACGAGCAGTACTTC.